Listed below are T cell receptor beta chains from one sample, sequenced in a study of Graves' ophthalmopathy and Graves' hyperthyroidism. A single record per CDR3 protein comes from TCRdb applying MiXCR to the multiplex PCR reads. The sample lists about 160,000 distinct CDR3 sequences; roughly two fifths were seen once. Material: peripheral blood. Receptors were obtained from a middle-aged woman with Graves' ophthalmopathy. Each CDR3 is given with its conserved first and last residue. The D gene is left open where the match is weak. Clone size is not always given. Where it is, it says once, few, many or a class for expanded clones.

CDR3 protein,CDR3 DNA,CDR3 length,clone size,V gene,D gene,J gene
CASSEQQGNPYEQYF,TGCGCCAGCAGCGAACAACAGGGGAACCCCTACGAGCAGTACTTC,15,many,TRBV5-1,TRBD1,TRBJ2-7
CATSRAGNTEAFF,TGTGCCACCAGCAGAGCCGGGAACACTGAAGCTTTCTTT,13,many,TRBV15,NA,TRBJ1-1
CSAREKPAGTGELFF,TGCAGTGCTAGAGAGAAGCCTGCTGGCACCGGGGAGCTGTTTTTT,15,many,TRBV20-1,NA,TRBJ2-2
CASSPAGPRGYTF,TGTGCCAGCAGCCCAGCTGGCCCGCGTGGCTACACCTTC,13,many,TRBV7-2,NA,TRBJ1-2
CASSLSGSGTEAFF,TGTGCCAGCAGTTTATCTGGGTCCGGTACTGAAGCTTTCTTT,14,many,TRBV12-3/TRBV12-4,NA,TRBJ1-1
CASVASGWETQYF,TGTGCTAGTGTGGCAAGCGGGTGGGAGACCCAGTACTTC,13,NA,TRBV12-5,NA,TRBJ2-5
CASSLGLAGETQYF,TGTGCCAGCAGCTTAGGGCTAGCGGGGGAGACCCAGTACTTC,14,many,TRBV7-2,TRBD2,TRBJ2-5
CATSEDSYEQYF,TGTGCCACCAGTGAGGACAGCTACGAGCAGTACTTC,12,many,TRBV24-1,NA,TRBJ2-7
CASSPREEKETQYF,TGTGCCAGCTCACCAAGGGAAGAAAAAGAGACCCAGTACTTC,14,many,TRBV18,NA,TRBJ2-5
CASRPPRTFMNTEAFF,TGTGCCAGCAGACCTCCTCGAACATTCATGAACACTGAAGCTTTCTTT,16,many,TRBV27,NA,TRBJ1-1
CASSLGDNNSPLHF,TGCGCCAGCAGCTTGGGAGACAACAATTCACCCCTCCACTTT,14,many,TRBV5-1,NA,TRBJ1-6
CASSLPKGGTYEQYF,TGTGCCAGCAGTTTACCCAAAGGTGGGACCTACGAGCAGTACTTC,15,NA,TRBV28,NA,TRBJ2-7
CASSYGGSEQYF,TGTGCCAGCAGTTACGGAGGGAGCGAGCAGTACTTC,12,few,TRBV6-5,NA,TRBJ2-7
CASSSTRPTWAFF,TGTGCCAGCAGTTCCACCCGGCCTACCTGGGCTTTCTTT,13,NA,TRBV28,NA,TRBJ1-1
CASSSRGTGVETQYF,TGTGCCAGCAGCTCGAGGGGGACAGGGGTTGAGACCCAGTACTTC,15,many,TRBV5-4,TRBD1,TRBJ2-5
CASSVSRLFLGYTF,TGTGCCAGCAGCGTCTCCAGGTTGTTCCTTGGCTACACCTTC,14,many,TRBV27,NA,TRBJ1-2
CSVRTAGNTIYF,TGCAGTGTCCGGACAGCTGGAAACACCATATATTTT,12,NA,TRBV20-1,NA,TRBJ1-3
CASSLVSVTKAFF,TGCGCCAGCAGCTTGGTCTCGGTCACTAAAGCTTTCTTT,13,many,TRBV5-1,NA,TRBJ1-1
CASSLDSILAGGSYEQYF,TGTGCCAGCAGCTTAGACTCCATACTAGCGGGAGGTTCCTACGAGCAGTACTTC,18,NA,TRBV11-2,TRBD2,TRBJ2-7
CSATSVQETQYF,TGCAGTGCCACTAGCGTCCAAGAGACCCAGTACTTC,12,NA,TRBV20-1,TRBD2,TRBJ2-5
CASSSPGTGVIGQYF,TGTGCCAGCAGTTCCCCCGGGACGGGGGTAATCGGGCAGTACTTT,15,NA,TRBV28,NA,TRBJ2-7
CASRAGTGLYEQYF,TGTGCCAGCAGAGCTGGTACGGGACTCTACGAGCAGTACTTC,14,many,TRBV6-1,NA,TRBJ2-7
CASSYVGAGGSSGATQYF,TGTGCCAGCAGTTACGTCGGGGCAGGGGGTTCGTCGGGGGCGACCCAGTACTTC,18,many,TRBV6-5,NA,TRBJ2-5
CSGYWTSGNIQYF,TGCAGCGGGTACTGGACTAGCGGGAACATTCAGTACTTC,13,many,TRBV29-1,TRBD2,TRBJ2-4
CAWSVSGQGQPQHF,TGTGCCTGGAGTGTTAGTGGTCAGGGACAGCCCCAGCATTTT,14,NA,TRBV30,NA,TRBJ1-5
CASSRGVFGYTF,TGTGCCAGCAGCAGGGGGGTTTTTGGCTACACCTTC,12,many,TRBV7-2,NA,TRBJ1-2
CASATSGTDYGYTF,TGTGCCAGCGCGACATCCGGGACAGATTATGGCTACACCTTC,14,many,TRBV7-9,TRBD1,TRBJ1-2
CASSGIGAAQYF,TGTGCCAGCAGCGGGATTGGAGCCGCCCAGTACTTC,12,NA,TRBV28,NA,TRBJ2-5